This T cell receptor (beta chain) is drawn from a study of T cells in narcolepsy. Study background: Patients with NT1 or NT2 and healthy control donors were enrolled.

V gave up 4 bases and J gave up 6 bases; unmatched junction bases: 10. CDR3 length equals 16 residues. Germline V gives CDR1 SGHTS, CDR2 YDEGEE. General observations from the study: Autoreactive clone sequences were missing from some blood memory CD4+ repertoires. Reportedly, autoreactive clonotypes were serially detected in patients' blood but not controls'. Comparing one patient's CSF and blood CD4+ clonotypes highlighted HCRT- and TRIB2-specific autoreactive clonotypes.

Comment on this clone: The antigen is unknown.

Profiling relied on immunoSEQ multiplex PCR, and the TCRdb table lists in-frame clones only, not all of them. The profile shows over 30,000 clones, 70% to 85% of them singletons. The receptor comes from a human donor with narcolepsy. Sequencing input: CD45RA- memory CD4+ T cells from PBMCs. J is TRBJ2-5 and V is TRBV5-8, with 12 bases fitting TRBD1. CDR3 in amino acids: CASSGGDRGPGQTQYF. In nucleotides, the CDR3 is TGTGCCAGCAGCGGCGGGGACAGGGGGCCGGGGCAGACCCAGTACTTC.